These T cell receptor beta chains were read from a single sample in a study of blood T cell repertoires in COVID-19. The method was immunoSEQ multiplex PCR; TCRdb's version includes in-frame clones alone and lacks a portion of them. The repertoire consists of approximately 61,000 clones, with just over 85% occurring once and the leading ten covering approximately 17%. Source material: peripheral blood. All receptors derive from a woman aged 80 or older with active COVID-19. Both conserved end residues are part of each CDR3. D genes are given only for firm matches. Clone size is given for some rows only: seen once, a few or many times, or a class if the clone is expanded.

d_call	v_call	j_call	clone_size	cdr3_nt	cdr3_aa
-	TRBV7-3	TRBJ2-1	-	TGTGCCAGCAGCTTTGACAGTTACAATGAGCAGTTCTTC	CASSFDSYNEQFF
TRBD2	TRBV15	TRBJ2-5	-	TGTGCCACCAGCAGAGATCGACAAACTAGCGGGGGGGGCCTCCTGTACTTC	CATSRDRQTSGGGLLYF
-	TRBV6-2/TRBV6-3	TRBJ2-5	-	TGTGCCAGCAGTTACTATCAGGGAGGAGCGGGCCAAGAGACCCAGTACTTC	CASSYYQGGAGQETQYF
-	TRBV9	TRBJ2-2	-	TGTGCCAGCAGCGTCACTAGGACGAACACCGGGGAGCTGTTTTTT	CASSVTRTNTGELFF
TRBD1	TRBV9	TRBJ1-1	-	TGTGCCAGCAGCGTCGGAACAGGGGACACTGAAGCTTTCTTT	CASSVGTGDTEAFF
-	TRBV2	TRBJ2-7	-	TGTGCCAGCAGTGCGCAGGGTGGACCCTACGAGCAGTACTTC	CASSAQGGPYEQYF
TRBD1	TRBV6-2/TRBV6-3	TRBJ1-6	-	TGTGCCAGCAGTTACTCGACAGGGGGTTATAATTCACCCCTCCACTTT	CASSYSTGGYNSPLHF
TRBD1	TRBV20-1	TRBJ1-2	-	TGCAGTGCCGTTGACAGGGTTGGCTACACCTTC	CSAVDRVGYTF
TRBD1	TRBV7-9	TRBJ1-1	-	TGTGCCAGCAGCGCACTCCGGGACAGGGTCTTGAACACTGAAGCTTTCTTT	CASSALRDRVLNTEAFF
TRBD1	TRBV27	TRBJ2-7	once	TGTGCCAGCAGTTTCGCCTCGGACAGGGGGTTAAGGGAGCAGTACTTC	CASSFASDRGLREQYF
TRBD2	TRBV7-9	TRBJ2-2	-	TGTGCCAGCAGACCGAGCGGGGGGGCTCGGACCGGGGAGCTGTTTTTT	CASRPSGGARTGELFF
TRBD1	TRBV5-1	TRBJ1-2	-	TGCGCCAGCAGGTTAATGGGACAGAGGGATGGCTACACCTTC	CASRLMGQRDGYTF
TRBD1	TRBV7-9	TRBJ2-2	-	TGTGCCAGCAGCTTTCCCTCGACAGGGTGGGACACCGGGGAGCTGTTTTTT	CASSFPSTGWDTGELFF
TRBD1	TRBV5-1	TRBJ2-3	-	TGCGCCAGCAGTTTGCCGGGACAGGGGGCGCCCCCGACGAGCGGTACGCAGTATTTT	CASSLPGQGAPPTSGTQYF
-	TRBV19	TRBJ2-3	-	TGTGCCCCCCAGGGAGGGGGGGGAACAGATACGCAGTATTTT	CAPQGGGGTDTQYF
TRBD1	TRBV7-2	TRBJ1-2	-	TGTGCCAGCAGCGCGGGACAGATCTATGGCTACACCTTC	CASSAGQIYGYTF
-	TRBV6-5	TRBJ1-4	once	TGTGCCAGCGGACAGCCGGCAACTAATGAAAAACTGTTTTTT	CASGQPATNEKLFF
-	TRBV3-1/TRBV3-2	TRBJ2-1	-	TGTGCCAGCTGGAGTCAGGGTGAGCAGTTCTTC	CASWSQGEQFF
-	TRBV10-3	TRBJ2-1	few	TGTGCCATCAGTGTGGGGAGCTCCTACAATGAGCAGTTCTTC	CAISVGSSYNEQFF
TRBD2	TRBV7-2	TRBJ2-3	-	TGTGCCAGCAGCTTCCCGACTAGCGGGGGATACACAGATACGCAGTATTTT	CASSFPTSGGYTDTQYF
-	TRBV7-2	TRBJ1-4	-	TGTGCCAGCAGCTTATACGTGCTTGGGGAGAATGAAAAACTGTTTTTT	CASSLYVLGENEKLFF
-	TRBV7-9	TRBJ2-6	few	TGTGCCAGCAGCTTAGATCACTCGAGTGGGGCCAACGTCCTGACTTTC	CASSLDHSSGANVLTF
-	TRBV6-5	TRBJ1-1	-	TGTGCCAGCAGGACTCCCGGGACAAAAGAAGCTTTCTTT	CASRTPGTKEAFF
TRBD2	TRBV15	TRBJ2-2	-	TGTGCCACCAGCATAAGCGGGAGAGACACCGGGGAGCTGTTTTTT	CATSISGRDTGELFF
TRBD2	TRBV5-4	TRBJ2-7	once	TGTGCCAGCAGCCGCGCGGGGGAGGGGGAGCAGTACTTC	CASSRAGEGEQYF
TRBD1	TRBV7-9	TRBJ1-2	once	TGTGCCAGCAGCTTAGCTTCAGGGGACAGGGGAGGCTACACCTTC	CASSLASGDRGGYTF
TRBD2	TRBV5-4	TRBJ2-7	-	TGTGCCAGCAGCTCAGGGACTAGCAAGGACGAGCAGTACTTC	CASSSGTSKDEQYF
-	TRBV7-6	TRBJ2-3	-	TGTGCCAGCAGCTTATTGTATCTGGGGGGATCCAGCACAGATACGCAGTATTTT	CASSLLYLGGSSTDTQYF
-	TRBV18	TRBJ2-1	once	TGTGCCAGCTCACCAACTGGCTACAATGAGCAGTTCTTC	CASSPTGYNEQFF
TRBD2	TRBV5-1	TRBJ2-1	-	TGCGCCAGCAGAGAACTAGCGGGGGGTTACAATGAGCAGTTCTTC	CASRELAGGYNEQFF
-	TRBV20-1	TRBJ2-4	-	TGCAGTTATCCCACCGGAAACATTCAGTACTTC	CSYPTGNIQYF
-	TRBV5-4	TRBJ2-6	-	TGTGCCAGCAGCTCTTGGAGCCCGGGTAGGGCCAACGTCCTGACTTTC	CASSSWSPGRANVLTF
TRBD1	TRBV6-2/TRBV6-3	TRBJ1-6	-	TGTGCCAGCAGTTCACTGGGACAGTCGTCCTATAATTCACCCCTCCACTTT	CASSSLGQSSYNSPLHF
-	TRBV11-2	TRBJ2-1	-	TGTGCCAGCAGCTTAGGAGCGGGTAGCTCCTACAATGAGCAGTTCTTC	CASSLGAGSSYNEQFF
TRBD2	TRBV30	TRBJ2-5	once	TGTGCCTGGAGTGTACCTGCGGGGGGGCCGGAGACCCAGTACTTC	CAWSVPAGGPETQYF
-	TRBV2	TRBJ1-4	-	TGTGCCAGCAGTGATGCCGGGAGAGGACGACTTAATGAAAAACTGTTTTTT	CASSDAGRGRLNEKLFF
-	TRBV6-1	TRBJ1-3	-	TGTGCCAGCAGTGAAGGCGGGGCCGGGCGCTCTGGAAACACCATATATTTT	CASSEGGAGRSGNTIYF
TRBD2	TRBV5-1	TRBJ2-5	-	TGCGCCAGCAGCTTGGCGGCGGGGGGAAGTCAAGAGACCCAGTACTTC	CASSLAAGGSQETQYF